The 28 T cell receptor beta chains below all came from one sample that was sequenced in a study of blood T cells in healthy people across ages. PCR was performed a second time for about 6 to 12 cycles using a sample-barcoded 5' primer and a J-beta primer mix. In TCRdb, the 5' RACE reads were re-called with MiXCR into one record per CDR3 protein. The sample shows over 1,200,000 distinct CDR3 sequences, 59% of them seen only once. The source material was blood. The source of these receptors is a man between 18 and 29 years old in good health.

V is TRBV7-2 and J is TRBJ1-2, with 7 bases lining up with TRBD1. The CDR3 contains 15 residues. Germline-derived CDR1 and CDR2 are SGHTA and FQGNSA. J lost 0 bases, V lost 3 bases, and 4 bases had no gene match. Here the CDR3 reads CASSFDRETNYGYTF. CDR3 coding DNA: TGTGCCAGCAGCTTCGACAGGGAAACTAACTATGGCTACACCTTC.

CDR3 in DNA: TGCAGTGCTAGAGATCCCGGGGCTATACAGTACTTC. As protein: CSARDPGAIQYF. The rearrangement joins TRBV20-1 to TRBJ2-5; D is perhaps TRBD1 or TRBD2 (5 bases each). The V end lost 0 bases, the J end lost 11 bases, and 13 bases lay between the germline ends. CDR3 length: 12 amino acids. The V gene's germline CDR1 is DFQATT and CDR2 SNEGSKA (reference sequence).

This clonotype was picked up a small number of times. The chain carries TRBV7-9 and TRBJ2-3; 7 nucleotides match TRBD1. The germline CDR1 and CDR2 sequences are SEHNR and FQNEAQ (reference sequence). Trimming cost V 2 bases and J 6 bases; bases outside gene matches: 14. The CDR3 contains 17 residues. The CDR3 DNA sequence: TGTGCCAGCAGCTTAAGGGGGCCACCCCATATCCCCGATACGCAGTATTTT. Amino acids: CASSLRGPPHIPDTQYF. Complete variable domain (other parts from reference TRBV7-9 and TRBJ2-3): DTGVSQNPRHKITKRGQNVTFRCDPISEHNRLYWYRQTLGQGPEFLTYFQNEAQLEKSRLLSDRFSAERPKGSFSTLEIQRTEQGDSAMYLCASSLRGPPHIPDTQYFGPGTRLTVL.

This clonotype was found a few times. The CDR3 protein is CSARGRQGAYEQYF. As DNA, the CDR3 is TGCAGTGCTAGGGGACGACAGGGGGCCTACGAGCAGTACTTC. This chain connects TRBV20-1 to TRBJ2-7; 9 bases agree with TRBD1. Trimming removed 3 bases from V and 2 bases from J; junction bases left unmatched: 5. The CDR3 has 14 residues. CDR1 is DFQATT, CDR2 SNEGSKA, per germline (reference sequence).

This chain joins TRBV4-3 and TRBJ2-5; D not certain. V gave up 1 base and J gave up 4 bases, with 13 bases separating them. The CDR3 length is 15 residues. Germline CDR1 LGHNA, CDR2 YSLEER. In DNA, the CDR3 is TGCGCCAGCAGCCAAGGCTTCGGCAGAGGAGAGACCCAGTACTTC. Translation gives CASSQGFGRGETQYF.

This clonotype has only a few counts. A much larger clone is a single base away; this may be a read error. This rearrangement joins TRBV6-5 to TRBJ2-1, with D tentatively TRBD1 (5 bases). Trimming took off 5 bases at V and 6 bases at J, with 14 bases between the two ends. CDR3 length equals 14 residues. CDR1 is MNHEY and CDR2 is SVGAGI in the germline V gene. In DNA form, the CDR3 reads TGTGCCAGCAGTGATGGGCAGGGTGGCAATGAGCAGTTCTTC. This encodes CASSDGQGGNEQFF.

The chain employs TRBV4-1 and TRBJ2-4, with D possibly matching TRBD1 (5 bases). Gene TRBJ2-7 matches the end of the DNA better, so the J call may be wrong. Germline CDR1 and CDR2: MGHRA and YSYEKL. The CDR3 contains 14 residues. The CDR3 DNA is TGCGCCAGCAGCCTCATCAGGGATCGGGACGAGCAGTACTTC. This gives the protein CASSLIRDRDEQYF.

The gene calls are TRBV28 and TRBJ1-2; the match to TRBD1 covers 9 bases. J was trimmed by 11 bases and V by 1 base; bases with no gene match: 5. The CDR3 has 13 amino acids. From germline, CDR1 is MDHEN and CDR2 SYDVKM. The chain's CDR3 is CASSLLLGQGYTF. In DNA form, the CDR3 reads TGTGCCAGCAGTTTATTGCTAGGACAGGGGTACACCTTC.

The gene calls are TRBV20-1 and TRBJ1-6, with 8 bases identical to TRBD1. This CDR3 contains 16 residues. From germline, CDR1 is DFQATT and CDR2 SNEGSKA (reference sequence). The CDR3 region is CSANPIDRGYNSPLHF. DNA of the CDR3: TGCAGCGCCAACCCGATCGACAGGGGCTATAATTCACCCCTCCACTTT.

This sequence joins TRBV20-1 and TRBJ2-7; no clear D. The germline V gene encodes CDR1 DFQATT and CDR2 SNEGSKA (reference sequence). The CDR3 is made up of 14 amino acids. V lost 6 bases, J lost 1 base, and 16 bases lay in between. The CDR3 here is CSAGSGRYSYEQYF. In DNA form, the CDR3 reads TGCAGTGCGGGCAGTGGACGCTATTCCTACGAGCAGTACTTC.

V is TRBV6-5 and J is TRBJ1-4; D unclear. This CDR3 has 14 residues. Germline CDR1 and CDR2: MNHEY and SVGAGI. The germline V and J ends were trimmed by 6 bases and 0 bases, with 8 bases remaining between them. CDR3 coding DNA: TGTGCCAGCAGCCAACAAACAACTAATGAAAAACTGTTTTTT. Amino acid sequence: CASSQQTTNEKLFF.

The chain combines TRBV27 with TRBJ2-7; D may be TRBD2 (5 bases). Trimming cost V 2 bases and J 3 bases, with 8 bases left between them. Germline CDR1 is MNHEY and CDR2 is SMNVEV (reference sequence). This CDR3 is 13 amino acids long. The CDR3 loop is CASSLEEDYEQYF. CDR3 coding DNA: TGTGCCAGCAGTTTAGAGGAGGACTACGAGCAGTACTTC.

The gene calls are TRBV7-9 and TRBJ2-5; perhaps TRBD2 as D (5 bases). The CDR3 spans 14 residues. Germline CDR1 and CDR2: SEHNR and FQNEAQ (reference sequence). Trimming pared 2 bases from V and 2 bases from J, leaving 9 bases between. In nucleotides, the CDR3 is TGTGCCAGCAGCTTACCCGGGGTTCAAGAGACCCAGTACTTC. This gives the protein CASSLPGVQETQYF.

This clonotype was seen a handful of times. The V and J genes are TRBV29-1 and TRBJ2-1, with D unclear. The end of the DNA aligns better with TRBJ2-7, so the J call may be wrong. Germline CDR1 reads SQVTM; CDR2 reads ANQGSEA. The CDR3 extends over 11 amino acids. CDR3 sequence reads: CSRASGNEQYF. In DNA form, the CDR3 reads TGCAGCAGAGCCTCGGGCAATGAGCAGTACTTC.

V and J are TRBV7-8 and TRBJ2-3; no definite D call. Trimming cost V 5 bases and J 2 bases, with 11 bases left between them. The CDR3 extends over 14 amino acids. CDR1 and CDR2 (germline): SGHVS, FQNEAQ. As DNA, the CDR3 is TGTGCCAGCAGCGACTGGGGAAACACAGATACGCAGTATTTT. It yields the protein CASSDWGNTDTQYF.

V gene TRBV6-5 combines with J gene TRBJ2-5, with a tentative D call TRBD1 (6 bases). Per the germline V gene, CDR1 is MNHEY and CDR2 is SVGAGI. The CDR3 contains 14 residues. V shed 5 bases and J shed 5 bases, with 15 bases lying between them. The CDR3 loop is CASSPGQRRETQYF. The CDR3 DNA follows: TGTGCCAGCAGTCCCGGACAGCGGAGGGAGACCCAGTACTTC.

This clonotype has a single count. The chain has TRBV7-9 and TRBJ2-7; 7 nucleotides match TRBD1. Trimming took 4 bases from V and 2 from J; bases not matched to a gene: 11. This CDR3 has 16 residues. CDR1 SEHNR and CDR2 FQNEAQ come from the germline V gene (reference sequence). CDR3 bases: TGTGCCAGCAGCTCCACGACACAGGGGTCAACCTACGAGCAGTACTTC. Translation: CASSSTTQGSTYEQYF.

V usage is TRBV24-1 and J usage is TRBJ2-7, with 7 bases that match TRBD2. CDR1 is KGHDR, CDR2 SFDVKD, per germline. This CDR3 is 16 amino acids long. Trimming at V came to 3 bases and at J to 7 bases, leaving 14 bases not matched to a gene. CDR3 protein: CATSDRTAGSYNEQYF. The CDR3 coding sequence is TGTGCCACCAGTGATAGAACAGCGGGATCCTACAATGAGCAGTACTTC.

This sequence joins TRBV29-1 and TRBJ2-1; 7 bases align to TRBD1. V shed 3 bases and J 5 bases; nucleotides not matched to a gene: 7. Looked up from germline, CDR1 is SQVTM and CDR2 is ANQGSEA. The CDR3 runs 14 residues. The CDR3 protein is CSVDFWTGNNEQFF. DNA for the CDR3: TGCAGCGTTGATTTTTGGACAGGAAACAATGAGCAGTTCTTC.

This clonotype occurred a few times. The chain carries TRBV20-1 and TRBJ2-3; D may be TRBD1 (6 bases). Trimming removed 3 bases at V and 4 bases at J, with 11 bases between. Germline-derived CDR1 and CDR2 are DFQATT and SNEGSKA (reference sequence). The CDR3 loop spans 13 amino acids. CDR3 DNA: TGCAGTGCTAGTAGCGCAGGGGCAGATACGCAGTATTTT. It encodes CSASSAGADTQYF.

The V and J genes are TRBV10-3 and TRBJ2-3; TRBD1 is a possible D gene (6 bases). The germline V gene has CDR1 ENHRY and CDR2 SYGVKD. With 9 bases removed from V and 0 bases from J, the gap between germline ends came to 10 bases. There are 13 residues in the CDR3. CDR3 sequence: CAMNQGSTDTQYF. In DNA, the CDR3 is TGTGCCATGAATCAGGGGAGCACAGATACGCAGTATTTT.

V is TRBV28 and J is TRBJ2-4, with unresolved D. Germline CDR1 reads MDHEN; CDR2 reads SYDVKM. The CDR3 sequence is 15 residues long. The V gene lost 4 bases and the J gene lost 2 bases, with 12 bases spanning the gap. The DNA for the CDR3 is TGTGCCAGCAGTTGGCCAGCCCTAACCAAAAACATTCAGTACTTC. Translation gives CASSWPALTKNIQYF.

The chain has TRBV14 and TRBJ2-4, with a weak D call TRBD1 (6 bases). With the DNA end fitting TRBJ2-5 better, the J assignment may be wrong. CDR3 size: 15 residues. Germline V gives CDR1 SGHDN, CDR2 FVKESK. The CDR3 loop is CASSQTGHLQETQYF. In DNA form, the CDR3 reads TGTGCCAGCAGCCAAACGGGACATCTCCAAGAGACCCAGTACTTC.

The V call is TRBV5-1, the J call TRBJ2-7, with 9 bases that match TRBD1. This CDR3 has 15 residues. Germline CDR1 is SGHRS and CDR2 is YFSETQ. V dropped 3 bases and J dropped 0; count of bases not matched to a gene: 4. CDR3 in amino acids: CASSWGDRDSYEQYF. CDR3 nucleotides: TGCGCCAGCAGCTGGGGGGACAGGGACTCCTACGAGCAGTACTTC.

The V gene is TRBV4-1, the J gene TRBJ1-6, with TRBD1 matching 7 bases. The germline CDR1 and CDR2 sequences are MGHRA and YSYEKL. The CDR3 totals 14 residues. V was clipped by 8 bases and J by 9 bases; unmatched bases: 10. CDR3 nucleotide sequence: TGCGCCAGCGGTATGGACCCAGGGGGTTCACCCCTCCACTTT. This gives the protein CASGMDPGGSPLHF.

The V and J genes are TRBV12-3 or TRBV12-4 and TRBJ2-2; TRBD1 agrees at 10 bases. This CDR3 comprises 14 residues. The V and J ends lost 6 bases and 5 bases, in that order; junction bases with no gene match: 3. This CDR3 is CASRGDRGTGELFF. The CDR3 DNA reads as TGTGCCAGCAGAGGGGACAGGGGAACCGGGGAGCTGTTTTTT.

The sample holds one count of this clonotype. DNA for the CDR3: TGCAGTGCTAGGGGCGGGAGCGGGGTAAACACCGGGGAGCTGTTTTTT. Translated: CSARGGSGVNTGELFF. This sequence joins TRBV20-1 and TRBJ2-2; 7 bases map to TRBD2. The CDR3 covers 16 residues. The germline gives CDR1 DFQATT, CDR2 SNEGSKA (reference sequence). V lost 3 bases and J lost 2; bases outside the gene matches: 9.

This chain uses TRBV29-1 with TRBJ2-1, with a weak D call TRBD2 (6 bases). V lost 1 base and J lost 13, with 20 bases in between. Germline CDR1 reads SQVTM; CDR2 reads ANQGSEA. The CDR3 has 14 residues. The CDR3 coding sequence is TGCAGCGTTGAAGGTCGGCTAGCCCGGGAGACCCAGTTCTTC. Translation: CSVEGRLARETQFF.